Listed here are 4 T cell receptor beta chains from one sample, sequenced in a study of a mutant IDH1 vaccine in newly diagnosed glioma. As for time point: baseline, week 1 (first vaccination visit). This sample's treatment: pre-vaccination baseline after standard-of-care therapy. Produced via immunoSEQ multiplex PCR; TCRdb's table is partial and in-frame only. The profile shows about 69,000 clones, 65% to 90% of them singletons. The input for sequencing was PBMCs, taken from a glioma patient treated with radiotherapy, temozolomide or both. The receptors derive from a man aged 30 to 39 with glioma.

The chain links TRBV16 to TRBJ2-7; D not resolved. The ends were cut back, 5 bases at V and 0 bases at J, with 14 bases in the middle. The CDR3 spans 15 residues. In germline, CDR1 is KGHSY, CDR2 FQNENV. CDR3 in DNA: TGTGCCAGCAGCTTTTATTCGGTCACCTCCTACGAGCAGTACTTC. It encodes CASSFYSVTSYEQYF.

CDR3 in amino acids: CASSITSGRVKLFF. The CDR3 DNA is TGTGCCAGCAGTATCACTTCCGGGAGGGTAAAACTGTTTTTT. V usage is TRBV28 and J usage is TRBJ1-4; D gene unclear. Looked up from germline, CDR1 is MDHEN and CDR2 is SYDVKM. Trimming stripped 5 bases from V and 10 bases from J, with 17 bases between. CDR3 length equals 14 residues.

The chain is built from TRBV6-5 and TRBJ1-1, with D perhaps matching TRBD1 (6 bases). This CDR3 region has 15 residues. V was pared by 6 bases and J by 3 bases, with 17 bases between. The germline V gene has CDR1 MNHEY and CDR2 SVGAGI. In DNA form, the CDR3 reads TGTGCCAGCAGCTTAACAGGGCGCGGACACACTGAAGCTTTCTTT. Its protein product is CASSLTGRGHTEAFF.

The rearrangement joins TRBV28 to TRBJ1-2, with TRBD1 as a possible D gene (6 bases). V lost 5 bases to trimming and J lost 3 bases, with 7 bases between them. The CDR3 runs 12 residues. In germline, CDR1 is MDHEN, CDR2 SYDVKM. CDR3 nucleotides: TGTGCCAGCAGTCCAGGGGACTATGGCTACACCTTC. Its protein is CASSPGDYGYTF.